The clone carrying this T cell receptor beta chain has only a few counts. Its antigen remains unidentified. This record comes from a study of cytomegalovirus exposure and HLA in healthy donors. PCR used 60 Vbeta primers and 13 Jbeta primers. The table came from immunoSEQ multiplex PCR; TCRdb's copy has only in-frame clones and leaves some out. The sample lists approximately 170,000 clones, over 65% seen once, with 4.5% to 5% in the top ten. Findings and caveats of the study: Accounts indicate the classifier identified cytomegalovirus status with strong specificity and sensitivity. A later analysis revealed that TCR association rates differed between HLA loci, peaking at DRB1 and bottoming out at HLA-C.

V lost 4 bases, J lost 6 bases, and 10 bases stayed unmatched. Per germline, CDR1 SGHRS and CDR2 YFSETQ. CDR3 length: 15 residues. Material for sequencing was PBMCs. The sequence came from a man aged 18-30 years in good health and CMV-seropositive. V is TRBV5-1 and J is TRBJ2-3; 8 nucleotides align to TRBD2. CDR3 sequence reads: CASSGGAGEWDTQYF. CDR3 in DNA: TGCGCCAGCAGCGGGGGAGCGGGAGAGTGGGATACGCAGTATTTT.